This T cell receptor (beta chain) emerged from a study of T cells after yellow fever vaccination. TCRdb analysed the 5' RACE reads with MiXCR anew, one entry per CDR3 protein. The table includes a few hundred thousand distinct CDR3 sequences, about 15% detected once. Notes on the study in general: Abundant bulk-population clonotypes could contaminate the FACS-sorted repertoires. Weaker overall was a secondary response that nonetheless peaked faster, on day 5 versus 15. Post-booster repertoires contained most primary-vaccination clones again (approximately 95% CD4, roughly 90% CD8).

Comments on this clonotype: What it recognizes is unknown.

This CDR3 is 15 amino acids long. Deletions cut 10 bases from V and 8 bases from J, with 23 bases between. Germline V gene data show CDR1 as LGHDT and CDR2 as YNNKEL (reference sequence). The input for sequencing was PBMCs, taken less than 6 days after the first yellow fever vaccination. The sequence came from a man younger than 35 who received the YFV17D yellow fever vaccine. This sequence joins TRBV3-1 and TRBJ1-4; D remains unclear. The CDR3 spells CATCQDTGSREKLFF. As DNA, the CDR3 is TGTGCCACCTGCCAAGACACGGGGTCAAGAGAAAAACTGTTTTTT.